This T cell receptor beta chain was recorded in a study of blood T cell repertoires in COVID-19. Study information: Sites across the United States, Italy and Spain contributed samples from acute and convalescent COVID-19. PBMCs, B-cell-depleted T cells, or T cells were the source of the cDNA or gDNA that made up the material.

V was trimmed by 2 bases and J by 6 bases, leaving 10 bases between them. The CDR3 is 12 amino acids. The germline CDR1 and CDR2 sequences are GTSNPN and SVGIG (reference sequence). In the original processing: From reference gene primer amplification, estimates of nucleated cell counts were derived. Only in-frame clones appear in the TCRdb table, and some are missing; sequencing was by immunoSEQ multiplex PCR. V, J and clone size are taken as reported in that table, and D and trimming were inferred from the DNA itself. Of approximately 38,000 clones listed, about 90% are singletons. Specimen: peripheral blood. This clonotype was sampled from a woman at least 80 years old with acute or convalescent COVID-19. The chain has TRBV30 and TRBJ1-2; D is unresolved. In DNA, the CDR3 is TGTGCCTGGAGTCCGGGAATGGATGGCTACACCTTC. Amino acid sequence: CAWSPGMDGYTF.